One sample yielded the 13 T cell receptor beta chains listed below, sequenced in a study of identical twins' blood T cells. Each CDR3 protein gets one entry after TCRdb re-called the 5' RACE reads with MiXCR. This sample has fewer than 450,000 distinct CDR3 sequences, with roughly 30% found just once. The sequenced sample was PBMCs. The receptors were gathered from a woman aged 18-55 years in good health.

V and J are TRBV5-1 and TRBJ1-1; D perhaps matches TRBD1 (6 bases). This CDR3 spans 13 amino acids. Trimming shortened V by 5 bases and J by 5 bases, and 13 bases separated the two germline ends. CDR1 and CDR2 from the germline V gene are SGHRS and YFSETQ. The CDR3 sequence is CASSVDSRTEAFF. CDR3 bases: TGCGCCAGCAGTGTGGACAGTCGGACTGAAGCTTTCTTT.

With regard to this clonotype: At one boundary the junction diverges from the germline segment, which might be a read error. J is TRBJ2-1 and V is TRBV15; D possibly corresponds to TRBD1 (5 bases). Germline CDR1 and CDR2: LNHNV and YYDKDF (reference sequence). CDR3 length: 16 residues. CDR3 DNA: TGTGCCACCAGCAGAGTCAAGGGGCGACAGAACAATGAGGAGTTCTTC. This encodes CATSRVKGRQNNEEFF.

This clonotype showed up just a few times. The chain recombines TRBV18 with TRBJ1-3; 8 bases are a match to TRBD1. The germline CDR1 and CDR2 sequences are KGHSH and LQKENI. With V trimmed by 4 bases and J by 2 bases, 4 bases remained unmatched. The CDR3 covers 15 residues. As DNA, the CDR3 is TGTGCCAGCTCACTCGGGACAGGCCCTGGAAACACCATATATTTT. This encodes CASSLGTGPGNTIYF.

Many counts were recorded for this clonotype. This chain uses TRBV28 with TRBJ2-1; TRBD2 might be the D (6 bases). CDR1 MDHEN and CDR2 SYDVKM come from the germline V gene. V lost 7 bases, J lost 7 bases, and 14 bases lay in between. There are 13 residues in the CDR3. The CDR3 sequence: CASIGGATNEQFF. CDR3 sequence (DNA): TGTGCCAGCATTGGAGGGGCTACGAATGAGCAGTTCTTC.

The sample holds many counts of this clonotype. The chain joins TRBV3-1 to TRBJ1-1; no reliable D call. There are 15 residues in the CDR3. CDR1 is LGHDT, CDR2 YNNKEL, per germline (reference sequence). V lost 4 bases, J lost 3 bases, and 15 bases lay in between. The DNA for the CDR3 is TGTGCCAGCAGCCCTTCCTATCGGAGGGACACTGAAGCTTTCTTT. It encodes CASSPSYRRDTEAFF.

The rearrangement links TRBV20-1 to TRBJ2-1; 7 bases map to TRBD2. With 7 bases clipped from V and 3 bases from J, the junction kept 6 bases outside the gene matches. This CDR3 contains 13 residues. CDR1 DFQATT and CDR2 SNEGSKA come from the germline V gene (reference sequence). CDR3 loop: CSVPPGGYNEQFF. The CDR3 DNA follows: TGCAGTGTCCCACCGGGGGGCTACAATGAGCAGTTCTTC.

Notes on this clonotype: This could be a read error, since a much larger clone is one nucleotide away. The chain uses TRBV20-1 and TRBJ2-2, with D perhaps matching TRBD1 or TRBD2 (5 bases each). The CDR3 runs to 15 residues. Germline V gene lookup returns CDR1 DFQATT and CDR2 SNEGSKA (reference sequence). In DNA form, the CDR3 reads TGCAGTGCTAGAAAGCTCGGGGCGAACACCGGGGAGCCGTTTTTT. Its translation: CSARKLGANTGEPFF.

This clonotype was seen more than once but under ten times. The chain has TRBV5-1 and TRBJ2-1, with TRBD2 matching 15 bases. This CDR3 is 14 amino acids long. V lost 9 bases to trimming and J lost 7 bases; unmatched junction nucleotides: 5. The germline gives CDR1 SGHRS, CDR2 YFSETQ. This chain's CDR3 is CATRTSGGENEQFF. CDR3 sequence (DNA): TGCGCCACCCGGACTAGCGGGGGGGAAAATGAGCAGTTCTTC.

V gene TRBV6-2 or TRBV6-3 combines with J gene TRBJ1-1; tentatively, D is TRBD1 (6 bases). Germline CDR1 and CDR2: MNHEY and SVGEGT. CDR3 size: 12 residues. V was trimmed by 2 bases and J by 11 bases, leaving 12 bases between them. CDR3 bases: TGTGCCAGCAGTTACCTCGGGGGCTGGGCTTTCTTT. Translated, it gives CASSYLGGWAFF.

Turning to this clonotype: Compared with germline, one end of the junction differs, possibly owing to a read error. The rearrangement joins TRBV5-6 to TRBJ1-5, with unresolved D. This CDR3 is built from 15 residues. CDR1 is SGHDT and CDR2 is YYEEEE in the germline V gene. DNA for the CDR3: TGTGCCAGCGGCTTGAGAGATTATAGCAATCAGCCCCAGCATTTT. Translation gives CASGLRDYSNQPQHF.

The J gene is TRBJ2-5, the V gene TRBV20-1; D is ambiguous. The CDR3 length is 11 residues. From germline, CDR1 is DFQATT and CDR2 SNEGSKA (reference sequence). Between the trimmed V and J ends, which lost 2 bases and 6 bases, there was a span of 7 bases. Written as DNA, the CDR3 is TGCAGTGCTAGACGTGGACAGACCCAGTACTTC. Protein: CSARRGQTQYF.

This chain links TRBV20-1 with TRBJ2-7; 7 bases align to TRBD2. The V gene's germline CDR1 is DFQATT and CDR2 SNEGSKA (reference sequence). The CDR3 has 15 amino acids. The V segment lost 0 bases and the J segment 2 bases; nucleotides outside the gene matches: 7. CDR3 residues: CSARENGRATYEQYF. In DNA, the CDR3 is TGCAGTGCTAGAGAGAATGGGAGGGCAACCTACGAGCAGTACTTC.

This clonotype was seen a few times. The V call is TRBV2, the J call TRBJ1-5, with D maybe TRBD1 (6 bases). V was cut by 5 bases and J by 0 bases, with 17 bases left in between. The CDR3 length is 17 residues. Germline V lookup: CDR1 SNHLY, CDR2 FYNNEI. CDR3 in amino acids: CASSPRDRINSNQPQHF. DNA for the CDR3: TGTGCCAGCAGTCCCCGAGACAGGATTAATAGCAATCAGCCCCAGCATTTT.